Below, 6 T cell receptor beta chains from the same sample are listed, as sequenced in a study of blood T cell repertoires in COVID-19. Clones were read by immunoSEQ multiplex PCR, and TCRdb kept only the in-frame ones, dropping some. The profile shows 200,000 or so clones, approximately 91% of them singletons. The sample comprised peripheral blood. The receptors originated from a woman aged 40 to 50 who had recovered from COVID-19.

V usage is TRBV5-1 and J usage is TRBJ2-1; D might be TRBD2 (5 bases). This CDR3 region has 17 residues. V lost 4 bases, J lost 4 bases, and 21 bases lay in between. Germline CDR1 and CDR2: SGHRS and YFSETQ. Written as DNA, the CDR3 is TGCGCCAGCAGCCTGGGGAGAGGGAGTATGGGATACAATGAGCAGTTCTTC. This codes for CASSLGRGSMGYNEQFF.

This clone was found once. The rearrangement uses TRBV2 and TRBJ2-2; 7 bases align to TRBD1. The CDR3 length is 17 residues. Germline V CDR1 and CDR2: SNHLY, FYNNEI. V lost 6 bases, J lost 6 bases, and 16 bases stayed unmatched. CDR3 sequence: CASRPTTGRVKAGELFF. DNA of the CDR3: TGTGCCAGCAGACCAACGACAGGGAGAGTAAAGGCCGGGGAGCTGTTTTTT.

The rearrangement joins TRBV2 to TRBJ1-2; D is uncertain. Deletions cut 2 bases from V and 4 bases from J, with 5 bases between. The V gene's germline CDR1 is SNHLY and CDR2 FYNNEI. This CDR3 is built from 12 residues. DNA of the CDR3: TGTGCCAGCAGTGAAACGGTCTATGGCTACACCTTC. Residues: CASSETVYGYTF.

V usage is TRBV7-3 and J usage is TRBJ2-3; 9 bases map to TRBD2. Germline values: CDR1 SGHTA, CDR2 FQGTGA. The CDR3 covers 16 residues. Unmatched junction bases numbered 14, after V lost 6 bases and J lost 7 bases. The CDR3 here is CASSPGTSRRFNTQYF. The CDR3 nucleotides are TGTGCCAGCAGTCCCGGGACTAGCCGGCGTTTCAATACGCAGTATTTT.

The chain combines TRBV30 with TRBJ2-1; possible D gene TRBD1, 5 bases. Germline CDR1 GTSNPN, CDR2 SVGIG (reference sequence). This CDR3 is built from 15 residues. Trimming left V 2 bases short and J 3 bases short, with 14 bases between. CDR3 DNA: TGTGCCTGGAGTTTAAGGGGATCGTTCTACAATGAGCAGTTCTTC. This translates into CAWSLRGSFYNEQFF.

This clone was found once. This chain connects TRBV28 to TRBJ1-5; D is uncertain. The CDR3 consists of 17 residues. Germline assignment: CDR1 MDHEN and CDR2 SYDVKM. Trimming stripped 3 bases from V and 0 bases from J, with 15 bases between. DNA of the CDR3: TGTGCCAGCAGTTTGGGCGGTGGAGGGTTTAGCAATCAGCCCCAGCATTTT. It yields the protein CASSLGGGGFSNQPQHF.